The 22 T cell receptor beta chains presented below share a single source sample, sequenced in a study of blood T cell repertoires in COVID-19. Clones were read by immunoSEQ multiplex PCR, and TCRdb kept only the in-frame ones, dropping some. The sample lists roughly 670,000 clones; about nine tenths were seen once. Material: peripheral blood. Receptors were obtained from a woman under 30 with acute or convalescent COVID-19.

V and J are TRBV24-1 and TRBJ1-5, with 8 bases that match TRBD1. With V trimmed by 3 bases and J by 3 bases, 6 bases remained unmatched. The CDR3 is made up of 16 amino acids. Germline CDR1 is KGHDR and CDR2 is SFDVKD. Here the CDR3 reads CATSDPGTGLNQPQHF. The CDR3 nucleotides are TGTGCCACCAGTGATCCCGGGACAGGACTCAATCAGCCCCAGCATTTT.

The chain has TRBV6-5 and TRBJ1-2; tentatively, D is TRBD1 (5 bases). The CDR3 is 14 residues long. Looked up from germline, CDR1 is MNHEY and CDR2 is SVGAGI. Trimming left V 4 bases short and J 8 bases short, with 17 bases between. The CDR3 bases are TGTGCCAGCAGTTTCCAGTTTGGGGCTAGGGGCTACACCTTC. It specifies CASSFQFGARGYTF.

The V gene is TRBV6-5, the J gene TRBJ2-7; no clear D gene. Trimming stripped 2 bases from V and 1 base from J, with 9 bases between. This CDR3 region has 14 residues. The germline gives CDR1 MNHEY, CDR2 SVGAGI. The CDR3 DNA reads as TGTGCCAGCAGTTACACGCAGGTTTCCTACGAGCAGTACTTC. It is translated as CASSYTQVSYEQYF.

This chain links TRBV4-1 with TRBJ1-3, with TRBD1 as a possible D gene (5 bases). CDR1 is MGHRA, CDR2 YSYEKL, per germline. V was trimmed by 0 bases and J by 4 bases, leaving 19 bases between them. The CDR3 totals 18 residues. The CDR3 is CASSQDRARGGSGNTIYF. CDR3 coding DNA: TGCGCCAGCAGCCAAGATAGGGCGAGGGGAGGTTCGGGAAACACCATATATTTT.

J is TRBJ2-1 and V is TRBV6-2 or TRBV6-3, with TRBD1 identical over 9 bases. CDR1 is MNHEY, CDR2 SVGEGT, per germline. The CDR3 is 13 residues long. The V segment lost 5 bases and the J segment 9 bases; nucleotides outside the gene matches: 5. CDR3: CASSRTGAGEQFF. The CDR3 bases are TGTGCCAGCAGTCGGACAGGGGCGGGTGAGCAGTTCTTC.

The V call is TRBV3-1 (or the pseudogene TRBV3-2), the J call TRBJ1-2; 11 positions match TRBD1. Germline V CDR1 and CDR2: LGHDT, YNNKEL (reference sequence). Trimming took 3 bases from V and 9 from J; bases not matched to a gene: 9. This CDR3 is built from 15 residues. This CDR3 reads CASSHMDRGRFSYTF. Here the CDR3 DNA reads TGTGCCAGCAGCCACATGGACAGGGGGCGTTTTAGCTACACCTTC.

The chain is built from TRBV7-9 and TRBJ1-2; D is possibly TRBD1 (5 bases). Germline V gene data show CDR1 as SEHNR and CDR2 as FQNEAQ (reference sequence). The CDR3 is 15 residues long. Trimming stripped 1 base from V and 1 base from J, with 10 bases between. This chain's CDR3 is CASSLDTQGNYGYTF. CDR3 coding DNA: TGTGCCAGCAGCTTAGACACCCAGGGTAACTATGGCTACACCTTC.

This rearrangement joins TRBV6-2 or TRBV6-3 to TRBJ2-3; 8 positions match TRBD2. Losses at the gene ends were 6 bases for V and 1 base for J; bases not matched to a gene: 9. Germline V CDR1 and CDR2: MNHEY, SVGEGT. This CDR3 has 16 residues. The CDR3 DNA reads TGTGCCAGCAGCCCTTTTCGGGGGGGCGGCACAGATACGCAGTATTTT. Translation: CASSPFRGGGTDTQYF.

This chain links TRBV11-2 with TRBJ2-1, with TRBD1 as a possible D gene (6 bases). The V gene lost 2 bases and the J gene lost 7 bases, with 15 bases spanning the gap. Germline lookup yields CDR1 SGHAT and CDR2 FQNNGV. The CDR3 contains 15 residues. DNA of the CDR3: TGTGCCAGCAGCTTAATCGGGGACATCGTGAATGAGCAGTTCTTC. This encodes CASSLIGDIVNEQFF.

This rearrangement joins TRBV12-5 to TRBJ1-1; 7 positions match TRBD1. The germline V gene has CDR1 LGHNT and CDR2 FRNRAP. With 4 bases clipped from V and 0 bases from J, the junction kept 14 bases outside the gene matches. The CDR3 totals 18 residues. The CDR3 spells CASGSPWTGARLNTEAFF. The DNA for the CDR3 is TGTGCTAGTGGTTCTCCCTGGACAGGAGCGCGCCTGAACACTGAAGCTTTCTTT.

The gene calls are TRBV14 and TRBJ1-3; D gene ambiguous. The CDR3 has 17 residues. Per the germline V gene, CDR1 is SGHDN and CDR2 is FVKESK. V lost 4 bases and J 6 bases, leaving 22 bases between the germline ends. CDR3 amino acids: CASSLKARAKGANTIYF. The CDR3, as DNA: TGTGCCAGCAGCCTTAAAGCGAGGGCCAAGGGTGCAAACACCATATATTTT.

The V gene is TRBV27, the J gene TRBJ2-7, with D perhaps matching TRBD1 (6 bases). Deletions cut 5 bases from V and 3 bases from J, with 14 bases between. This CDR3 contains 14 residues. Germline CDR1 is MNHEY and CDR2 is SMNVEV (reference sequence). In DNA, the CDR3 is TGTGCCAGCAGTGTAACAGGGAAGCGCTACGAGCAGTACTTC. It specifies CASSVTGKRYEQYF.

This chain links TRBV13 with TRBJ1-2; TRBD1 is a possible D gene (5 bases). Germline V CDR1 and CDR2: PRHDT, FYEKMQ (reference sequence). Trimming removed 5 bases at V and 10 bases at J, with 26 bases between. The CDR3 is 16 residues long. The CDR3 is CASSHHHHVLLGVYTF. The CDR3 nucleotides read TGTGCCAGCAGCCACCATCATCACGTTCTTTTAGGGGTCTACACCTTC.

The rearrangement uses TRBV4-2 and TRBJ2-7; TRBD2 might be the D (6 bases). Trimming took off 3 bases at V and 3 bases at J, with 18 bases between the two ends. Germline V gene lookup returns CDR1 LGHNA and CDR2 YNFKEQ. The CDR3 covers 16 residues. DNA for the CDR3: TGTGCCAGCAGCCAGATGGGATCGGTGGGACTCTACGAGCAGTACTTC. This sequence encodes CASSQMGSVGLYEQYF.

Remarks on this clone: This sample includes further DNA sequences coding for the same CDR3. This chain uses TRBV29-1 with TRBJ1-2, with TRBD1 matching 9 bases. The trim removed 6 bases at V and 5 bases at J, leaving 4 bases unmatched. This CDR3 is 12 amino acids long. In germline, CDR1 is SQVTM, CDR2 ANQGSEA. CDR3 coding DNA: TGCAGCGTACCGGGACAGGGATATGGCTACACCTTC. This encodes CSVPGQGYGYTF.

The V call is TRBV6-5, the J call TRBJ1-2; tentative D call: TRBD1 (6 bases). Looked up from germline, CDR1 is MNHEY and CDR2 is SVGAGI. The CDR3 runs 13 residues. With 5 bases removed from V and 5 bases from J, the gap between germline ends came to 12 bases. This CDR3 reads CASSPRQVYGYTF. In DNA form, the CDR3 reads TGTGCCAGCAGTCCCCGACAGGTTTATGGCTACACCTTC.

This clone came up once. The J gene is TRBJ1-1, the V gene TRBV14; D is undetermined. In germline, CDR1 is SGHDN, CDR2 FVKESK. This CDR3 region has 14 residues. Trimming removed 4 bases at V and 5 bases at J, with 14 bases between. In nucleotides, the CDR3 is TGTGCCAGCAGCCGTGGACTGATCGGAACTGAAGCTTTCTTT. It yields the protein CASSRGLIGTEAFF. The full variable domain, with the rest looked up from reference TRBV14 and TRBJ1-1, is EAGVTQFPSHSVIEKGQTVTLRCDPISGHDNLYWYRRVMGKEIKFLLHFVKESKQDESGMPNNRFLAERTGGTYSTLKVQPAELEDSGVYFCASSRGLIGTEAFFGQGTRLTVV.

The V call is TRBV13, the J call TRBJ1-2; D gene unclear. Trimming took 3 bases from V and 8 from J, leaving 16 bases between them. Germline V gives CDR1 PRHDT, CDR2 FYEKMQ (reference sequence). The CDR3 covers 14 residues. CDR3: CASSFGPMRRGYTF. CDR3 nucleotides: TGTGCCAGCAGCTTTGGCCCCATGAGGCGGGGCTACACCTTC.

The chain links TRBV27 to TRBJ1-2; 7 bases are a match to TRBD1. This CDR3 is built from 15 residues. Trimming at V came to 5 bases and at J to 2 bases, leaving 8 bases not matched to a gene. Germline assignment: CDR1 MNHEY and CDR2 SMNVEV (reference sequence). The DNA of the CDR3 is TGTGCCAGCAGTAGTCGGGACAGAATAAACTATGGCTACACCTTC. This encodes CASSSRDRINYGYTF.

This clone was observed a few times. The rearrangement uses TRBV28 and TRBJ1-2; no firm D call. Trimming cost V 5 bases and J 4 bases, with 8 bases left between them. Per germline, CDR1 MDHEN and CDR2 SYDVKM. This CDR3 spans 12 amino acids. The CDR3 loop reads CASSGGAYGYTF. CDR3 coding DNA: TGTGCCAGCAGTGGCGGAGCCTATGGCTACACCTTC.

The rearrangement links TRBV24-1 to TRBJ1-2, with 8 bases matching TRBD1. This CDR3 spans 16 amino acids. Per the germline V gene, CDR1 is KGHDR and CDR2 is SFDVKD. The ends lost 3 bases at V and 4 bases at J; junction bases unmatched: 9. The CDR3 here is CATSDTTGTGRYGYTF. The CDR3 coding sequence is TGTGCCACCAGTGATACCACCGGGACAGGTCGCTATGGCTACACCTTC.

Many counts were recorded for this clone. V gene TRBV7-2 combines with J gene TRBJ1-3; unclear D gene. The CDR3 covers 13 residues. The V gene lost 5 bases and the J gene lost 5 bases, with 10 bases spanning the gap. Per germline, CDR1 SGHTA and CDR2 FQGNSA. CDR3 amino acids: CASSRTKRNTIYF. As DNA, the CDR3 is TGTGCCAGCAGCCGTACAAAAAGAAACACCATATATTTT.